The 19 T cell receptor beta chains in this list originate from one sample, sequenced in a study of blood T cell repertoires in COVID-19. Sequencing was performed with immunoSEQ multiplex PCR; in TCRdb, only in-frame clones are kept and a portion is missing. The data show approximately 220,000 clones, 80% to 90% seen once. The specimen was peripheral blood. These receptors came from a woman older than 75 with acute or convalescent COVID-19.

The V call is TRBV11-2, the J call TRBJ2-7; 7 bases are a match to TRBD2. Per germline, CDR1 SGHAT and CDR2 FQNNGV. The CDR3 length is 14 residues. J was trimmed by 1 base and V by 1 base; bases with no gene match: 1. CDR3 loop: CASSLGGGSYEQYF. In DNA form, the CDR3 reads TGTGCCAGCAGCTTAGGCGGGGGATCCTACGAGCAGTACTTC.

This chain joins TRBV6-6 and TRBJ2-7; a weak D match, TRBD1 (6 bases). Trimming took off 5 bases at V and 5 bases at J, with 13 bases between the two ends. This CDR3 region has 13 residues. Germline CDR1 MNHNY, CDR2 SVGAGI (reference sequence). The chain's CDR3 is CASSHYYRDEQYF. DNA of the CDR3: TGTGCCAGCAGTCACTATTACAGGGACGAGCAGTACTTC.

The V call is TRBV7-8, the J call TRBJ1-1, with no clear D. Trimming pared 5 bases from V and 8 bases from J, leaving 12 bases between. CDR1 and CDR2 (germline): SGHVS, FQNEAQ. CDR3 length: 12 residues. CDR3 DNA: TGTGCCAGCAGCCAATTACAGCTGGAAGCTTTCTTT. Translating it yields CASSQLQLEAFF.

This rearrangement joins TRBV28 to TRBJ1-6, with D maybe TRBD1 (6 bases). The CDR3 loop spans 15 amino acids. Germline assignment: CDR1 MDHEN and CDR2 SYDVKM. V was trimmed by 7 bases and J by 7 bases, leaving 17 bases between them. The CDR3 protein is CASTPGGGLNSPLHF. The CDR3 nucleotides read TGTGCCAGCACCCCCGGGGGGGGCCTCAATTCACCCCTCCACTTT.

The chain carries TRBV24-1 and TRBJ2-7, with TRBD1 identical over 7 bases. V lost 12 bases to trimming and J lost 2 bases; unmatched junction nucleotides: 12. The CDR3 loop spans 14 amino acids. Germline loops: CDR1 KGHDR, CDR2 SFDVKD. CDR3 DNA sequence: TGTGCCGCCCTACTCCGGGACAGAGCCTACGAGCAGTACTTC. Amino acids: CAALLRDRAYEQYF.

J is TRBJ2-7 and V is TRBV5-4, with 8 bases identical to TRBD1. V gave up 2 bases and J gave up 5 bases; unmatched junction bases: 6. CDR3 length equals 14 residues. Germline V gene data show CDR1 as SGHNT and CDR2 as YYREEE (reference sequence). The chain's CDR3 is CASSLQGVGDEQYF. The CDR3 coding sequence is TGTGCCAGCAGCTTACAGGGGGTGGGGGACGAGCAGTACTTC.

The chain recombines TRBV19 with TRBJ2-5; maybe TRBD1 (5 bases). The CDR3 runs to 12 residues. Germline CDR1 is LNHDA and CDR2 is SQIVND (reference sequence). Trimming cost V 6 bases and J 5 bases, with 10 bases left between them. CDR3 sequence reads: CASSGQSETQYF. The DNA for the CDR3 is TGTGCCAGTAGCGGACAATCTGAGACCCAGTACTTC.

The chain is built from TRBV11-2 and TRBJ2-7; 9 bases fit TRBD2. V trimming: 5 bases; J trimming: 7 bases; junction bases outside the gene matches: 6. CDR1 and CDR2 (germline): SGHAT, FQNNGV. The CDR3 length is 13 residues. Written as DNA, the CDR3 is TGTGCCAGCAGCCTCTTAGCGGGGGTAGAGCAGTACTTC. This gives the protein CASSLLAGVEQYF.

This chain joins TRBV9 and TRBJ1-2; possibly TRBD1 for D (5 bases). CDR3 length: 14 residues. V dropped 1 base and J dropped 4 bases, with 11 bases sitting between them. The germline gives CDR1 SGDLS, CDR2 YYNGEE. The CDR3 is CASSVNRGVYGYTF. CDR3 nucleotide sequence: TGTGCCAGCAGCGTAAACCGGGGGGTCTATGGCTACACCTTC.

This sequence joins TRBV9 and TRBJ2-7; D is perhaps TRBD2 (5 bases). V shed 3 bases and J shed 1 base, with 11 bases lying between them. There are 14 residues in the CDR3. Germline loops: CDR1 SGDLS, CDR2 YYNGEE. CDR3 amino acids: CASSARLSSYEQYF. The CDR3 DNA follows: TGTGCCAGCAGCGCACGACTATCTTCCTACGAGCAGTACTTC.

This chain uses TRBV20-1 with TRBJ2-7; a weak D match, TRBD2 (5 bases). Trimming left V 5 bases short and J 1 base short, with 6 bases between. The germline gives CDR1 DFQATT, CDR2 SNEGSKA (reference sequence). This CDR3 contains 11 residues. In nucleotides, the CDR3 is TGCAGTGCTTGGACTTCCTACGAGCAGTACTTC. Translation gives CSAWTSYEQYF.

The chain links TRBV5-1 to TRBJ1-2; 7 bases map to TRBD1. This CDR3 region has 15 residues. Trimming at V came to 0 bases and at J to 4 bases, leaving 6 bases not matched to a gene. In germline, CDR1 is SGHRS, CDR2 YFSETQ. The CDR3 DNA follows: TGCGCCAGCAGCTTGGGGACAGGAGAGTTCTATGGCTACACCTTC. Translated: CASSLGTGEFYGYTF.

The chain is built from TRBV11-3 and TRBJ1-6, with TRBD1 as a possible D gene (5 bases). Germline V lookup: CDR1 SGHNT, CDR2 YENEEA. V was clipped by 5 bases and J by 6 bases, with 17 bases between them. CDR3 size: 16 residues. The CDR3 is CASSPRGTNVNSPLHF. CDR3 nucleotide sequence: TGTGCCAGCAGCCCCCGCGGGACGAACGTTAATTCACCCCTCCACTTT.

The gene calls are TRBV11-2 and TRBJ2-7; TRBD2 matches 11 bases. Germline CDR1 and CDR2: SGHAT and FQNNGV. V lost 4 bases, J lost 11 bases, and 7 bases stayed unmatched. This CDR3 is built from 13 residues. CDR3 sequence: CASSSLAGGGKYF. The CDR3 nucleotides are TGTGCCAGCAGCTCCTTAGCGGGAGGGGGCAAGTACTTC.

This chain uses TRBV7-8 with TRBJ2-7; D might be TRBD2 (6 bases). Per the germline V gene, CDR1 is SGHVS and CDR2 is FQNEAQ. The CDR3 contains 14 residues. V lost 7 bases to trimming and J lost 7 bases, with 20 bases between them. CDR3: CASTLGGENREQYF. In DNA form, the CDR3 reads TGTGCCAGCACCCTGGGCGGGGAGAATAGGGAGCAGTACTTC.

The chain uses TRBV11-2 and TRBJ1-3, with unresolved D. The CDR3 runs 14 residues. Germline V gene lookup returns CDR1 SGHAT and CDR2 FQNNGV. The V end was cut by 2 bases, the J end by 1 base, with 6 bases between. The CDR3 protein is CASSLSTSGNTIYF. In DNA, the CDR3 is TGTGCCAGCAGCTTATCTACTTCTGGAAACACCATATATTTT.

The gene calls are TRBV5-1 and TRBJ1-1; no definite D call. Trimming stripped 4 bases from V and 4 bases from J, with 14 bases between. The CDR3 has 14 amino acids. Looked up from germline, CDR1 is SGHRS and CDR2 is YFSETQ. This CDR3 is CASSLSAGFTEAFF. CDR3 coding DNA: TGCGCCAGCAGCCTATCCGCGGGGTTCACTGAAGCTTTCTTT.

Here the CDR3 reads CSASHSGPSSYNEQFF. In DNA form, the CDR3 reads TGCAGTGCTAGTCATAGCGGGCCTAGCTCCTACAATGAGCAGTTCTTC. This chain uses TRBV20-1 with TRBJ2-1; 7 bases are a match to TRBD2. The V gene's germline CDR1 is DFQATT and CDR2 SNEGSKA (reference sequence). The CDR3 is 16 residues long. Unmatched junction bases numbered 8, after V lost 3 bases and J lost 0 bases.

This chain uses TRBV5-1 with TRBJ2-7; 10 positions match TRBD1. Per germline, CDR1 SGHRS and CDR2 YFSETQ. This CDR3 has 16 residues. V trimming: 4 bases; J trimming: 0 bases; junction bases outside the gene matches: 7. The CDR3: CASSPGQGQSSYEQYF. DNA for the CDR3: TGCGCCAGCAGCCCGGGACAGGGGCAGAGCTCCTACGAGCAGTACTTC.